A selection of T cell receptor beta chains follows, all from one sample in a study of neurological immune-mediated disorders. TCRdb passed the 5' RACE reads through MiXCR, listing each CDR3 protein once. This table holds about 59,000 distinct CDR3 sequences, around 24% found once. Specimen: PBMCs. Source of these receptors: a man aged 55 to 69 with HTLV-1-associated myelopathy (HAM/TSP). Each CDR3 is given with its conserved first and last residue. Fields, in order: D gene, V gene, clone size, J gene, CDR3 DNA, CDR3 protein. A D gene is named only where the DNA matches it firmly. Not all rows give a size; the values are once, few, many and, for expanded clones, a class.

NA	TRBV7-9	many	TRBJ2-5	TGTGCCAGCAGCTTAGCGACCAAAAGGACCCAGTACTTC	CASSLATKRTQYF
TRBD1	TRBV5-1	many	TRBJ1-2	TGCGCCAGCAGCTTGGCGGACAGGGGTGACTATGGCTACACCTTC	CASSLADRGDYGYTF
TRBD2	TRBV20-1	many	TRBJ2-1	TGCAGTGCAGCCGCCGGGACTAGCGGGAATGAGCAGTTCTTC	CSAAAGTSGNEQFF
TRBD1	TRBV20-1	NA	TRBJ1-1	TGCAGTGCTATACTGGACAGGCTCACTGAAGCTTTCTTT	CSAILDRLTEAFF
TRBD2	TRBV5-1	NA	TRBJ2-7	TGCGCCAGCAGCTGGGCGGGGGTTGAAGAGCAGTACTTC	CASSWAGVEEQYF
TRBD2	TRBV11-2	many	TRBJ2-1	TGTGCCAGCAGTATAACGGAGCGGGGGTCTTACAATGAGCAGTTCTTC	CASSITERGSYNEQFF
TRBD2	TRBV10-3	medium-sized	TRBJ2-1	TGTGCCATCAGTCTTCATAGCGGGAGCGGCGGTGAGCAGTTCTTC	CAISLHSGSGGEQFF
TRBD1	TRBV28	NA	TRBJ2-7	TGTGCCACAGAAGTACAGGGGCTGGACGAGCAGTACTTC	CATEVQGLDEQYF
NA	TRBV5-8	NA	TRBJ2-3	TGTGCCAGCAGCTTCCACAGGGCTGGAGATACGCAGTATTTT	CASSFHRAGDTQYF
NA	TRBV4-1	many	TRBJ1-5	TGCGCCAGCAGCCAAGGACAGGGCAATCAGCCCCAGCATTTT	CASSQGQGNQPQHF
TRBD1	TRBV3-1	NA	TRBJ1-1	TGTGCCAGCAGCCAAGCCGGGACAGGGGCCACTGAAGCTTTCTTT	CASSQAGTGATEAFF